A selection of T cell receptor beta chains follows, all from one sample in a study of read filtering for tumor transcriptome and immune sequencing. One entry per CDR3 protein results from TCRdb running MiXCR on the reads. This table holds some 130,000 distinct CDR3 sequences, over 10% found once. Material for sequencing was a population of CD138-negative cells sorted from bone marrow. These receptor sequences come from a donor aged 40 or older with multiple myeloma. The CDR3 runs from the conserved cysteine through the conserved F or W. The order of the fields is V gene, D gene, clone size, J gene, CDR3 DNA, CDR3 protein. D genes are given only for firm matches. The size entry is marked missing in some rows and otherwise reads once, few, many or a size class.

V gene: TRBV20-1; D gene: .; clone size: many; J gene: TRBJ1-2; CDR3 DNA: TGCAGTGCTAGTGGGGAGACCTATGGCTACACCTTC; CDR3 protein: CSASGETYGYTF
V gene: TRBV3-1; D gene: .; clone size: many; J gene: TRBJ2-7; CDR3 DNA: TGTGCCAGCAGCGCTCGACATAACTACGAGCAGTACTTC; CDR3 protein: CASSARHNYEQYF
V gene: TRBV3-1; D gene: TRBD2; clone size: few; J gene: TRBJ2-5; CDR3 DNA: TGTGCCAACAGCCGAGGACTAGCGAAACGAGAGACCCAGTACTTC; CDR3 protein: CANSRGLAKRETQYF
V gene: TRBV28; D gene: TRBD2; clone size: many; J gene: TRBJ2-5; CDR3 DNA: TGTGCCAGCAGTGGAAGGACTAGCGGGGGGTATGAGACCCAGTACTTC; CDR3 protein: CASSGRTSGGYETQYF
V gene: TRBV15; D gene: .; clone size: .; J gene: TRBJ2-7; CDR3 DNA: TGTGCCACCAACAGAGAAAATCGACAATACATTACCTACGAGCAGTACTTC; CDR3 protein: CATNRENRQYITYEQYF
V gene: TRBV4-2; D gene: TRBD1; clone size: many; J gene: TRBJ2-1; CDR3 DNA: TGTGCCAGCAGCCAAATAGGGACAGGATCATTGAATGAGCAGTTCTTC; CDR3 protein: CASSQIGTGSLNEQFF
V gene: TRBV19; D gene: TRBD1; clone size: many; J gene: TRBJ1-2; CDR3 DNA: TGTGCCAGTAGTCTAGGGACAGACTATGGCTACACCTTC; CDR3 protein: CASSLGTDYGYTF
V gene: TRBV6-5; D gene: TRBD1; clone size: many; J gene: TRBJ2-3; CDR3 DNA: TGTGCCAGCAAACCATCAGCGGGACAGGGGCAGTATTTT; CDR3 protein: CASKPSAGQGQYF
V gene: TRBV19; D gene: .; clone size: many; J gene: TRBJ2-7; CDR3 DNA: TGTGCCAGTAGACCGGGACACAATCAAATCTACGAGCAGTACTTC; CDR3 protein: CASRPGHNQIYEQYF
V gene: TRBV21-1; D gene: .; clone size: .; J gene: TRBJ1-3; CDR3 DNA: TGTGCCAGCAGCAAATCCCGAACTACATTGTTCTCTGGAAACACCATATATTTT; CDR3 protein: CASSKSRTTLFSGNTIYF
V gene: TRBV5-1; D gene: .; clone size: many; J gene: TRBJ2-1; CDR3 DNA: TGCGCCAGCAGCTTGGGGATTACCGCGAACAATGAGCAGTTCTTC; CDR3 protein: CASSLGITANNEQFF
V gene: TRBV9; D gene: TRBD1; clone size: many; J gene: TRBJ2-3; CDR3 DNA: TGTGCCAGCAGCGCCGGACAGGGAATCCATAGCACAGATACGCAGTATTTT; CDR3 protein: CASSAGQGIHSTDTQYF
V gene: TRBV11-2; D gene: .; clone size: many; J gene: TRBJ1-4; CDR3 DNA: TGTGCCAGCAGCTTAGCAAGCAGGGAGAATGAAAAACTGTTTTTT; CDR3 protein: CASSLASRENEKLFF
V gene: TRBV7-9; D gene: .; clone size: many; J gene: TRBJ2-7; CDR3 DNA: TGTGCCAGCAGCTTAGCGGGGGCAGACTACGAGCAGTACTTC; CDR3 protein: CASSLAGADYEQYF
V gene: TRBV7-9; D gene: .; clone size: many; J gene: TRBJ2-1; CDR3 DNA: TGTGCCAGCAGCAGAACAGGGTCCGGCTCCTACAATGAGCAGTTCTTC; CDR3 protein: CASSRTGSGSYNEQFF
V gene: TRBV6-6; D gene: .; clone size: .; J gene: TRBJ1-5; CDR3 DNA: TGTGCCAGCAGTTACGGGGCCAGTCAGCCCCAGCATTTT; CDR3 protein: CASSYGASQPQHF
V gene: TRBV28; D gene: .; clone size: few; J gene: TRBJ1-6; CDR3 DNA: TGTGCCAGCAGTTCAGGACAGACCCATAATTCACCCCTCCACTTT; CDR3 protein: CASSSGQTHNSPLHF
V gene: TRBV29-1; D gene: .; clone size: many; J gene: TRBJ2-1; CDR3 DNA: TGCAGCGTCTCCGCATGGGGCCTTAAGGGCAATGAGCAGTTCTTC; CDR3 protein: CSVSAWGLKGNEQFF
V gene: TRBV5-1; D gene: TRBD1; clone size: many; J gene: TRBJ1-4; CDR3 DNA: TGCGCCAGCAGTCGTCAGGGGGTGGATGAAAAACTGTTTTTT; CDR3 protein: CASSRQGVDEKLFF
V gene: TRBV5-4; D gene: TRBD2; clone size: many; J gene: TRBJ2-5; CDR3 DNA: TGTGCCAGCAGTCCGGGGGGGCCAGAAGAGACCCAGTACTTC; CDR3 protein: CASSPGGPEETQYF
V gene: TRBV18; D gene: TRBD1; clone size: many; J gene: TRBJ2-7; CDR3 DNA: TGTGCCAGCTCACCACCCGGGACAGGATCCGAGCAGTACTTC; CDR3 protein: CASSPPGTGSEQYF
V gene: TRBV5-1; D gene: TRBD1; clone size: many; J gene: TRBJ2-6; CDR3 DNA: TGCGCCAGCAGCCTGGGCTGGACAGGGGGCGGCTCTGGGGCCAACGTCCTGACTTTC; CDR3 protein: CASSLGWTGGGSGANVLTF
V gene: TRBV20-1; D gene: TRBD1; clone size: .; J gene: TRBJ2-5; CDR3 DNA: TGCAGTGCTACTCCCCCGGGACAGGGTGTGACCCAGTACTTC; CDR3 protein: CSATPPGQGVTQYF
V gene: TRBV20-1; D gene: TRBD2; clone size: many; J gene: TRBJ2-5; CDR3 DNA: TGCAGTGCGAGTATAGCGGGAGGGGTCCAAGAGACCCAGTACTTC; CDR3 protein: CSASIAGGVQETQYF
V gene: TRBV20-1; D gene: TRBD1; clone size: many; J gene: TRBJ2-1; CDR3 DNA: TGCAGTGCTAGAGATCCGGGGACAGGGCTTAATGAGCAGTTCTTC; CDR3 protein: CSARDPGTGLNEQFF